This TCR beta chain derives from a study of OX40 agonist ivuxolimab in advanced cancers. The overall study: The diagnoses of dose-escalation patients were hepatocellular carcinoma, melanoma, renal cell or head and neck cancer. Among those treated, three patients had partial responses, one with hepatocellular carcinoma and two with cutaneous melanoma. Past anti-PD-1, anti-PD-L1 or anti-CTLA-4 therapy was accepted, and 30% to 50% had received some.

Germline CDR1 is MNHNS and CDR2 is SASEGT. V lost 5 bases to trimming and J lost 7 bases, with 6 bases between them. This CDR3 spans 11 amino acids. Profiling relied on immunoSEQ multiplex PCR, and the TCRdb table lists in-frame clones only, not all of them. The table has tens of thousands of clones, 80% to 90% seen once. This clonotype originated in an adult with an advanced solid tumor such as melanoma, head and neck, liver or kidney cancer. The material sequenced was CD4+ or CD8+ T cells sorted from blood, taken in a trial of the OX40 agonist ivuxolimab. The rearrangement links TRBV6-1 to TRBJ2-1, with D tentatively TRBD1 (6 bases). CDR3 in amino acids: CASSQGNEQFF. The CDR3 DNA follows: TGTGCCAGCAGTCAGGGGAATGAGCAGTTCTTC.